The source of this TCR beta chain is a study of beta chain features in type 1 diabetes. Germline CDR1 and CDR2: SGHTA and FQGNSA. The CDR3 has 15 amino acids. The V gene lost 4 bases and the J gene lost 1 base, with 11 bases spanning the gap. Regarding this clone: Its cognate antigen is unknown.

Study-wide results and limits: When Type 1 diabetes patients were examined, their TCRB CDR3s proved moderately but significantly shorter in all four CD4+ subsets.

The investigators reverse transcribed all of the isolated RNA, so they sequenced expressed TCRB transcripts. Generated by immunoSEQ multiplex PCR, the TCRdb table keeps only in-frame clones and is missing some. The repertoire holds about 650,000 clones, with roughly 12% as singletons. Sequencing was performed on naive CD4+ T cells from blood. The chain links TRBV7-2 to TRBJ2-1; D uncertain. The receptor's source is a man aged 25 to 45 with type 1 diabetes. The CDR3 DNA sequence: TGTGCCAGCAGCTCGTGGCAGGCGTCCTACAATGAGCAGTTCTTC. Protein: CASSSWQASYNEQFF. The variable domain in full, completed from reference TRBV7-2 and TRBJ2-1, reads GAGVSQSPSNKVTEKGKDVELRCDPISGHTALYWYRQSLGQGLEFLIYFQGNSAPDKSGLPSDRFSAERTGGSVSTLTIQRTQQEDSAVYLCASSSWQASYNEQFFGPGTRLTVL.